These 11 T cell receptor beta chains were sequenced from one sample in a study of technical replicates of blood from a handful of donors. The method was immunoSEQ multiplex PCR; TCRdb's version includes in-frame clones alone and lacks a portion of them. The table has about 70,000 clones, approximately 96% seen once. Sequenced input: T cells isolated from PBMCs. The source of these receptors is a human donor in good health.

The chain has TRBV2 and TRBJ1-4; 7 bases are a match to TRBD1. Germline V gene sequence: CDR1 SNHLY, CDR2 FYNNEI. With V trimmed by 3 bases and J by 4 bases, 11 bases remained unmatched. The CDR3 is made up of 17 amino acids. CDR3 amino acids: CASSDPTGSGINEKLFF. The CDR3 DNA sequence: TGTGCCAGCAGTGACCCGACAGGGTCCGGGATTAATGAAAAACTGTTTTTT.

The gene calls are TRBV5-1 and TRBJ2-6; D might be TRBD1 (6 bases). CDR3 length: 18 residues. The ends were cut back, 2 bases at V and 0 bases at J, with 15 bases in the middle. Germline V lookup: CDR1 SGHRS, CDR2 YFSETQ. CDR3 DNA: TGCGCCAGCAGCTTACAGGGACCACAATTCTCTGGGGCCAACGTCCTGACTTTC. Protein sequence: CASSLQGPQFSGANVLTF.

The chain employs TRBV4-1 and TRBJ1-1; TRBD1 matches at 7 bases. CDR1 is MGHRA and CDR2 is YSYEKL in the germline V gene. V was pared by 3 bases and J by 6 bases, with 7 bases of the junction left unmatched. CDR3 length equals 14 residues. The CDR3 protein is CASSQVTGYPEAFF. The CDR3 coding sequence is TGCGCCAGCAGCCAGGTGACAGGGTACCCTGAAGCTTTCTTT.

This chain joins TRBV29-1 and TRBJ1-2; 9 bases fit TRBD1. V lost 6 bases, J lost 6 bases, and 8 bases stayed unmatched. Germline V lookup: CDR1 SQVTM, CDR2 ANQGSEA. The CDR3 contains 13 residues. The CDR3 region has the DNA TGCAGCGTAGGAACAGGGGGCGCCGATGGCTACACCTTC. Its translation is CSVGTGGADGYTF.

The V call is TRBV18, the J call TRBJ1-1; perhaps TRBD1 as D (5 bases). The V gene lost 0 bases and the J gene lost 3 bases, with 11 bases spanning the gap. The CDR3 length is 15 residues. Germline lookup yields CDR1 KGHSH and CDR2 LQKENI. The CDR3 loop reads CASSPPGGRDTEAFF. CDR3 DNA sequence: TGTGCCAGCTCACCACCGGGGGGGAGGGACACTGAAGCTTTCTTT.

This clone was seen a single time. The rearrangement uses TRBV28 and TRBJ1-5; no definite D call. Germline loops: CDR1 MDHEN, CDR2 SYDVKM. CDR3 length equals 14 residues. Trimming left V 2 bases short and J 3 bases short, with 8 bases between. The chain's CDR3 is CASSLDTPNQPQHF. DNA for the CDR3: TGTGCCAGCAGTTTAGACACCCCCAATCAGCCCCAGCATTTT. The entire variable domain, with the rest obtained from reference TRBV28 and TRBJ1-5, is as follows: DVKVTQSSRYLVKRTGEKVFLECVQDMDHENMFWYRQDPGLGLRLIYFSYDVKMKEKGDIPEGYSVSREKKERFSLILESASTNQTSMYLCASSLDTPNQPQHFGDGTRLSIL.

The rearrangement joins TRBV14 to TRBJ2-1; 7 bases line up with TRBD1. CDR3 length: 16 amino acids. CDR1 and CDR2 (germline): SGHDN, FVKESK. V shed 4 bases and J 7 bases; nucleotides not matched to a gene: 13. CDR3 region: CASSRERLIRGNEQFF. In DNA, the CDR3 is TGTGCCAGCAGCCGAGAGCGACTTATCAGGGGGAATGAGCAGTTCTTC.

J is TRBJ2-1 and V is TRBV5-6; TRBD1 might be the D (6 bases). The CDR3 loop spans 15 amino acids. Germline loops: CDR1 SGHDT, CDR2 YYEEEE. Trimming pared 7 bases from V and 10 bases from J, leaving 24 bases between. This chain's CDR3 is CASLDRLRASQEQFF. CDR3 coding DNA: TGTGCCAGCCTCGACAGGTTAAGGGCCTCTCAGGAGCAGTTCTTC.

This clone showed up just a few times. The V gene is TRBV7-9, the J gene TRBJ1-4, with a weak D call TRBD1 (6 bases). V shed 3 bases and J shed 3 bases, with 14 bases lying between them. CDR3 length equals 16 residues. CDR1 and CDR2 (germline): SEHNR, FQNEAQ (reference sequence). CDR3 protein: CASSFGEGGSNEKLFF. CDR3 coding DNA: TGTGCCAGCAGCTTTGGGGAGGGGGGATCTAATGAAAAACTGTTTTTT.

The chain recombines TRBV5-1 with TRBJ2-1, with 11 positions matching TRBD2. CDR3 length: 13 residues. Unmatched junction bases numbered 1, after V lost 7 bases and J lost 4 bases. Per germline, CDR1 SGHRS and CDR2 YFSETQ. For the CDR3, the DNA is TGCGCCAGCGGGACTAGCGGTTACAATGAGCAGTTCTTC. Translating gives CASGTSGYNEQFF.

The CDR3 region has the DNA TGTGCCAGCAGCTTAATGGACAGGGTGGGCGGCTACACCTTC. Translation: CASSLMDRVGGYTF. V and J are TRBV11-2 and TRBJ1-2; 8 bases map to TRBD1. The CDR3 has 14 residues. Germline CDR1 is SGHAT and CDR2 is FQNNGV. V dropped 2 bases and J dropped 8; count of bases not matched to a gene: 7. The full variable domain, rest sourced from reference TRBV11-2 and TRBJ1-2, is EAGVAQSPRYKIIEKRQSVAFWCNPISGHATLYWYQQILGQGPKLLIQFQNNGVVDDSQLPKDRFSAERLKGVDSTLKIQPAKLEDSAVYLCASSLMDRVGGYTFGSGTRLTVV.